These T cell receptor beta chains were read from a single sample in a study of control samples from healthy donors and cancer patients. The data were produced by immunoSEQ multiplex PCR, yet TCRdb's version contains in-frame clones alone and is incomplete. Here the sample spans about 69,000 clones, approximately 89% being singletons. The sequencing sample was made of PBMCs. The receptors stem from a man aged 55 to 69 with colorectal cancer. The CDR3 runs from the conserved cysteine through the conserved F or W. The D gene is left open where the match is weak. The size of a clone is reported for some rows only, either as once, few or many, or as a class for expanded clones.

NA | NA | TRBJ1-1 | TRBV7-9 | CASSNTGRWGNTEAFF | TGTGCCAGCAGCAATACAGGGAGATGGGGAAACACTGAAGCTTTCTTT
NA | once | TRBJ1-6 | TRBV6-1 | CASSEELGNSPLHF | TGTGCCAGCAGTGAAGAACTGGGTAATTCACCCCTCCACTTT
TRBD1 | NA | TRBJ1-4 | TRBV9 | CASSVNQGGTNEKLFF | TGTGCCAGCAGCGTAAACCAGGGGGGGACTAATGAAAAACTGTTTTTT
NA | NA | TRBJ2-7 | TRBV5-1 | CASSRTQGYEQYF | TGCGCCAGCAGCAGGACTCAGGGTTACGAGCAGTACTTC
NA | NA | TRBJ1-2 | TRBV7-2 | CASSPESLSGNYGYTF | TGTGCCAGCAGCCCAGAGAGTTTGTCGGGGAACTATGGCTACACCTTC
NA | NA | TRBJ2-2 | TRBV29-1 | CSVGGPSTPGPTGTGELFF | TGCAGCGTTGGAGGGCCCTCAACACCTGGACCTACGGGGACCGGGGAGCTGTTTTTT
TRBD2 | NA | TRBJ2-1 | TRBV28 | CASSSTSGGAYEQFF | TGTGCCAGCAGTTCGACTAGCGGGGGGGCGTATGAGCAGTTCTTC
TRBD1 | NA | TRBJ2-1 | TRBV3-1/TRBV3-2 | CASSSAPGTGSYNEQFF | TGTGCCAGCAGCAGCGCTCCCGGGACAGGGTCCTACAATGAGCAGTTCTTC
NA | few | TRBJ2-6 | TRBV5-4 | CASSLEGAGANVLTF | TGTGCCAGCAGCTTGGAAGGGGCTGGGGCCAACGTCCTGACTTTC
NA | NA | TRBJ2-1 | TRBV30 | CAWSVGGAPSDEQFF | TGTGCCTGGAGTGTAGGGGGGGCCCCCTCGGATGAACAGTTCTTC
NA | NA | TRBJ2-7 | TRBV12-3/TRBV12-4 | CASSLWQGYEQYF | TGTGCCAGCAGTTTATGGCAGGGTTACGAGCAGTACTTC
TRBD2 | NA | TRBJ2-3 | TRBV7-3 | CASSFTAGASNTQYF | TGTGCCAGCAGCTTCACAGCGGGGGCCTCCAATACGCAGTATTTT
TRBD2 | once | TRBJ2-1 | TRBV4-2 | CASSQDLSPGGLYNEQFF | TGTGCCAGCAGCCAAGATCTATCTCCGGGGGGGTTATACAATGAGCAGTTCTTC
TRBD1 | NA | TRBJ2-7 | TRBV4-1 | CASSPWDRGVDEQYF | TGCGCCAGCAGCCCTTGGGACAGGGGAGTCGACGAGCAGTACTTC
TRBD2 | NA | TRBJ2-2 | TRBV18 | CASQTAGGTNTGELFF | TGTGCCAGCCAAACGGCGGGGGGCACGAACACCGGGGAGCTGTTTTTT
NA | NA | TRBJ1-5 | TRBV14 | CASSQDGGGNQPQHF | TGTGCCAGCAGCCAAGATGGGGGGGGCAATCAGCCCCAGCATTTT
TRBD1 | NA | TRBJ2-6 | TRBV4-1 | CASSQPDRERFHVLTF | TGCGCCAGCAGCCAACCCGACAGGGAACGGTTTCACGTCCTGACTTTC
NA | NA | TRBJ1-4 | TRBV28 | CASSLAPGRANEKLFF | TGTGCCAGCAGTTTGGCCCCTGGGAGGGCTAATGAAAAACTGTTTTTT
TRBD1 | NA | TRBJ2-1 | TRBV3-1/TRBV3-2 | CASSHRDRGSYNEQFF | TGTGCCAGCAGCCACCGGGACAGGGGGTCCTACAATGAGCAGTTCTTC
TRBD2 | once | TRBJ2-2 | TRBV7-3 | CASSLYGLAGGSNTGELFF | TGTGCCAGCAGCCTCTACGGACTAGCGGGGGGGAGCAACACCGGGGAGCTGTTTTTT
NA | NA | TRBJ1-1 | TRBV7-2 | CASSKWDTEAFF | TGTGCCAGCAGTAAATGGGACACCGAAGCTTTCTTT
NA | NA | TRBJ1-2 | TRBV10-2 | CASSESGTGYGYTF | TGCGCCAGCAGTGAATCCGGGACGGGCTATGGCTACACCTTC
TRBD1 | NA | TRBJ2-5 | TRBV5-6 | CASSLTHGTGGEETQYF | TGTGCCAGCAGCCTAACCCACGGGACAGGAGGCGAAGAGACCCAGTACTTC
TRBD1 | NA | TRBJ2-3 | TRBV6-5 | CASSFGQGAQDTQYF | TGTGCCAGCAGCTTTGGACAGGGGGCGCAGGATACGCAGTATTTT
NA | NA | TRBJ2-1 | TRBV4-1 | CASSQDPRDNEQFF | TGCGCCAGCAGCCAAGATCCCCGGGACAATGAGCAGTTCTTC
NA | once | TRBJ2-2 | TRBV27 | CASKGDKNTGELFF | TGTGCCAGCAAGGGTGACAAGAACACCGGGGAGCTGTTTTTT
NA | NA | TRBJ1-1 | TRBV3-1/TRBV3-2 | CASSQTGLPEAFF | TGTGCCAGCAGCCAAACAGGTTTACCTGAAGCTTTCTTT
TRBD2 | NA | TRBJ2-3 | TRBV9 | CASSSRLADSTDTQYF | TGTGCCAGCAGCTCGAGACTAGCGGATAGCACAGATACGCAGTATTTT
TRBD1 | NA | TRBJ2-2 | TRBV5-4 | CASRARDRAEYTGELFF | TGTGCCAGCAGGGCTCGGGACAGGGCGGAGTACACCGGGGAGCTGTTTTTT
NA | NA | TRBJ2-4 | TRBV18 | CASSPKTGSNIQYF | TGTGCCAGCTCACCTAAGACAGGTTCGAACATTCAGTACTTC
NA | NA | TRBJ2-5 | TRBV7-2 | CASSPWGSETQYF | TGTGCCAGCAGCCCCTGGGGGTCGGAGACCCAGTACTTC
TRBD2 | NA | TRBJ2-5 | TRBV6-5 | CASSPGIAGLETQYF | TGTGCCAGCAGCCCCGGGATAGCGGGGTTAGAGACCCAGTACTTC
NA | NA | TRBJ2-5 | TRBV11-2 | CASTPGESQYF | TGTGCCAGCACCCCCGGGGAGTCCCAGTACTTC
NA | once | TRBJ1-5 | TRBV30 | CAWSVGAGVRQPQHF | TGTGCCTGGAGTGTTGGGGCAGGGGTGCGGCAGCCCCAGCATTTT
NA | NA | TRBJ1-3 | TRBV18 | CASSPASTRGSGNTIYF | TGTGCCAGCTCACCCGCCTCGACAAGGGGGTCTGGAAACACCATATATTTT
TRBD1 | NA | TRBJ1-6 | TRBV4-2 | CASSQLGTGDNSPLHF | TGTGCCAGCAGCCAGTTAGGGACAGGGGATAATTCACCCCTCCACTTT
NA | NA | TRBJ1-2 | TRBV5-5 | CASSLGQVYGYTF | TGTGCCAGCAGCTTGGGACAGGTCTATGGCTACACCTTC
NA | NA | TRBJ2-5 | TRBV18 | CASSQEVETQYF | TGTGCCAGCTCTCAAGAGGTTGAGACCCAGTACTTC
NA | NA | TRBJ1-2 | TRBV7-9 | CASSLRGFGYTF | TGTGCCAGCAGCTTACGAGGATTTGGCTACACCTTC
NA | NA | TRBJ2-7 | TRBV27 | CASGLTVMGYEQYF | TGTGCCAGCGGGTTGACAGTTATGGGCTACGAGCAGTACTTC
NA | NA | TRBJ2-3 | TRBV15 | CATSREGGPGDTDTQYF | TGTGCCACCAGCAGAGAAGGCGGGCCGGGTGACACAGATACGCAGTATTTT
NA | NA | TRBJ2-5 | TRBV18 | CASSPPRGSSVGRETQYF | TGTGCCAGCTCACCACCGAGGGGGTCCTCGGTAGGTCGTGAGACCCAGTACTTC
NA | NA | TRBJ1-3 | TRBV19 | CASRDGPSSGNTIYF | TGTGCCAGTCGTGACGGACCGAGCTCTGGAAACACCATATATTTT
TRBD1 | NA | TRBJ2-7 | TRBV7-9 | CASSHGQGTYEQYF | TGTGCCAGCAGCCACGGACAGGGTACCTACGAGCAGTACTTC
TRBD1 | NA | TRBJ2-7 | TRBV28 | CASSAPGQGAGEQYF | TGTGCCAGCAGTGCTCCGGGACAGGGGGCGGGGGAGCAGTACTTC
NA | NA | TRBJ2-1 | TRBV12-3/TRBV12-4 | CASRRGPYNEQFF | TGTGCCAGCAGGAGGGGCCCCTACAATGAGCAGTTCTTC
NA | NA | TRBJ1-2 | TRBV7-9 | CASSLVVGPGYGYTF | TGTGCCAGCAGCTTAGTCGTGGGGCCTGGCTATGGCTACACCTTC
NA | NA | TRBJ2-7 | TRBV10-3 | CAITSGVSEQYF | TGTGCCATCACCTCCGGGGTGAGCGAGCAGTACTTC
NA | few | TRBJ2-7 | TRBV6-6 | CASSYPETATYEQYF | TGTGCCAGCAGTTACCCGGAGACTGCCACCTACGAGCAGTACTTC
NA | NA | TRBJ1-2 | TRBV19 | CASSIWAGMEKAYTF | TGTGCCAGTAGTATATGGGCAGGGATGGAGAAGGCCTACACCTTC
TRBD2 | NA | TRBJ2-1 | TRBV2 | CASSSNSGTSQLNEQFF | TGTGCCAGCAGCTCCAATTCAGGGACTAGCCAGCTTAATGAGCAGTTCTTC
TRBD1 | NA | TRBJ1-2 | TRBV7-9 | CASSLAQGAYGYTF | TGTGCCAGCAGCTTAGCGCAGGGGGCCTATGGCTACACCTTC
TRBD1 | NA | TRBJ1-5 | TRBV30 | CACDRGINQPQHF | TGTGCCTGCGACAGGGGGATCAATCAGCCCCAGCATTTT
NA | few | TRBJ2-7 | TRBV28 | CATTRGAPYEQYF | TGTGCCACCACGAGGGGGGCACCCTACGAGCAGTACTTC